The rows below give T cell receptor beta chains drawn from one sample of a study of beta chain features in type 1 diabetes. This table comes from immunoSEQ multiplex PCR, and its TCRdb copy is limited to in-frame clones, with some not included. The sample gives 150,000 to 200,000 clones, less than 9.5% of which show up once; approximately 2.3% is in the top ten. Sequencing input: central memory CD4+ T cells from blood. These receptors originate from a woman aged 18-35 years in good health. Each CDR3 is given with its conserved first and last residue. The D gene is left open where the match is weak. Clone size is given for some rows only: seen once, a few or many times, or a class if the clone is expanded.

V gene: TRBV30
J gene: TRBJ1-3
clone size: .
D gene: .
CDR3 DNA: TGTGCCTCCGGGAGCTCTGGAAACACCATATATTTT
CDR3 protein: CASGSSGNTIYF

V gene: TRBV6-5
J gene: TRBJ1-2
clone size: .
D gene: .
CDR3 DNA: TGTGCCAGCCAGGCGGGGAGAAACTATGGCTACACCTTC
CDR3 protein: CASQAGRNYGYTF

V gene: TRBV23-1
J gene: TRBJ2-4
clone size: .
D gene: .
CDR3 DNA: TGCGCCAGCAGCCAAGATACGGGGGACATTCAGTACTTC
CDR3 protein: CASSQDTGDIQYF

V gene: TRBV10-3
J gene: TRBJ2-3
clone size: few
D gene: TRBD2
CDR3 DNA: TGTGCCGTCGAGGGGACTAGCTCAGGAGATACGCAGTATTTT
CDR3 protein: CAVEGTSSGDTQYF

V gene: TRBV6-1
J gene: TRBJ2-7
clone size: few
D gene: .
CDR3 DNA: TGTGCCAGCACGACAGGAGTGAACTACGAGCAGTACTTC
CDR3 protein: CASTTGVNYEQYF

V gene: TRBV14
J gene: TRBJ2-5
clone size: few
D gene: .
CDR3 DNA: TGTGCCAGCAGCCAAGCCGTCTCGTGGTACTTC
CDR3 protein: CASSQAVSWYF

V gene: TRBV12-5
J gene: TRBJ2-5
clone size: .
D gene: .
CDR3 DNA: TGTGCTAGTGCCCCAGCGTACCAAGAGACCCAGTACTTC
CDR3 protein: CASAPAYQETQYF

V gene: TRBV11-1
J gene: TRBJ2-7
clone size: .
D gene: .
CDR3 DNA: TGTGCCAGCAGCTTAGAAAGACAGACCTACGAGCAGTACTTC
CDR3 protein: CASSLERQTYEQYF

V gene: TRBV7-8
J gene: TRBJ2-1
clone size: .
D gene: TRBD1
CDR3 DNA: TGTGCCAGCAGCTCCGGGACAGACGGCGATGAGCAGTTCTTC
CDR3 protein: CASSSGTDGDEQFF

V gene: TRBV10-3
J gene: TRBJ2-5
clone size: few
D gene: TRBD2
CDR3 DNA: TGTGCCATCAGCGGCTCGACCGGGACTAGCGGGGAAGAGACCCAGTACTTC
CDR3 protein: CAISGSTGTSGEETQYF

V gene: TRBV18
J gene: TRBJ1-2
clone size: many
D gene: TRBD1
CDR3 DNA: TGTGCCAGCTCACCCAAAGGACAGGGGGCAATCGACTACTATGGCTACACCTTC
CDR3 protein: CASSPKGQGAIDYYGYTF

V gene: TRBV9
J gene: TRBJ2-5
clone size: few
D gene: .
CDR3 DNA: TGTGCCAGCAGCGCCCGGGACTCGCGATTAGGTGAGACCCAGTACTTC
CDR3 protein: CASSARDSRLGETQYF

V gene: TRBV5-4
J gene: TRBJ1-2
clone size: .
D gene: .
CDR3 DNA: TGCGCCAGCAGCCAAGCTATAGCAAACTATGGCTACACCTTC
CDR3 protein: CASSQAIANYGYTF

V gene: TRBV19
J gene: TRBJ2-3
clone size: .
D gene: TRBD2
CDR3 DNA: TGTGCCAGTAGCAAGACTAGCGGGAGGGCAGATACGCAGTATTTT
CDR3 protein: CASSKTSGRADTQYF

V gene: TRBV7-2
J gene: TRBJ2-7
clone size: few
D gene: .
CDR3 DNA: TGTGCCAGCAGCTTAAGTATGCAGGTCCACGAGCAGTACTTC
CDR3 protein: CASSLSMQVHEQYF

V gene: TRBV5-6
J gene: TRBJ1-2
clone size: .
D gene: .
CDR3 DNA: TGTGCCAGCAGCTTGGACGGGAGAAACTATGGCTACACCTTC
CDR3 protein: CASSLDGRNYGYTF

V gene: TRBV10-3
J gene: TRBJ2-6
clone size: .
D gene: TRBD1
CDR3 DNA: TGTGCCATCAAACCGGGACAGGGGACTTCTGGGGCCAACGTCCTGACTTTC
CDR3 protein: CAIKPGQGTSGANVLTF

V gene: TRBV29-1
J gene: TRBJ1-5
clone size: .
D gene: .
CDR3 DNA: TGCAGCGTTGCGGCGGGCAATAATCAGCCCCAGCATTTT
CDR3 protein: CSVAAGNNQPQHF

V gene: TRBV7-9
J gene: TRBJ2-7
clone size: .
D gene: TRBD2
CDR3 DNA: TGTGCCAGCAGCCCTCGACTAGCGGGGGCCTCCTACGAGCAGTACTTC
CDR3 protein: CASSPRLAGASYEQYF

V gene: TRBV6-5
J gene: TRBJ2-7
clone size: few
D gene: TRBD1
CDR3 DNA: TGTGCCAGCAGGGGGACAGGGGGCGAGCAGTACTTC
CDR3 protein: CASRGTGGEQYF

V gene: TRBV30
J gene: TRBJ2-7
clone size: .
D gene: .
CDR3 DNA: TGTGCCTGGGGGGGGACAGCCACCTACGAGCAGTACTTC
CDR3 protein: CAWGGTATYEQYF

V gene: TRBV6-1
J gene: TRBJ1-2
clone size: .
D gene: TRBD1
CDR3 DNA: TGTGCCAGCAGTGACCCGGACAGGGGGGGCGGCTACACCTTC
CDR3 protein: CASSDPDRGGGYTF

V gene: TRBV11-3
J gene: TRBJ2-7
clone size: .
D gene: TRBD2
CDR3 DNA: TGTGCCAGCAGCTTAGGGGGTCTAGCGGCCTACGAGCAGTACTTC
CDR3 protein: CASSLGGLAAYEQYF

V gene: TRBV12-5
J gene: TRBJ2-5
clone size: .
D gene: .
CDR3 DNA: TGTGCTAGTGGTTTCGGTGATGGGGGGCAAGAGACCCAGTACTTC
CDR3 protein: CASGFGDGGQETQYF

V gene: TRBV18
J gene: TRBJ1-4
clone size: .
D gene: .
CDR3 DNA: TGTGCCAGCTCACCACAGGGGATCGAAAAACTGTTTTTT
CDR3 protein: CASSPQGIEKLFF